This record covers a single T cell receptor (beta chain). This clonotype was observed a single time. Its cognate antigen has yet to be identified. A junction boundary mismatches the germline segment, possibly from a read error. The sample comes from a study of response to subunit inactivated influenza vaccine (dated by TCRdb to 2016 to 2019). Turning to the overall study: To follow how T cells responded to a trivalent subunit inactivated influenza vaccine, the researchers relied on deep quantitative profiling of the T cell receptor repertoire. What the study reported, not specific to this receptor: The authors proposed that each seasonal influenza vaccination may bring in only a limited number of new T cells.

The protocol used for the library was RT-PCR. The sequencer was an Illumina HiSeq 2500. TCRdb took the public reads, trimmed them with fastp at Q25, ran MiXCR for clone calling and kept in-frame beta chains. Here each entry gathers all rows of one CDR3 protein and keeps the most common genes and DNA. This sample comprises roughly 700,000 distinct CDR3 sequences, around 13% of them detected only once. The leading ten clones occupy 5.5% to 7% of the sample. The receptor comes from a man aged 50 or older who received an inactivated influenza vaccine. Donor details come from another sample of the same person, matched by shared clones. The sample here was PBMCs from blood, taken around two weeks before vaccination.

The CDR3 sequence is CASSLQGYEEYF. The nucleotide sequence is TGCGCCAGCAGCCTACAGGGATACGAGGAGTACTTC. In this chain, TRBV5-1 is recombined with TRBJ2-7, and possibly TRBD1, on 6 matching bases. For CDR1 and CDR2, the germline V gene lists SGHRS and YFSETQ. The CDR3 contains 12 residues, cysteine and phenylalanine counted. Here the CDR3 DNA is all that survives: 36 bases in frame from base 1.